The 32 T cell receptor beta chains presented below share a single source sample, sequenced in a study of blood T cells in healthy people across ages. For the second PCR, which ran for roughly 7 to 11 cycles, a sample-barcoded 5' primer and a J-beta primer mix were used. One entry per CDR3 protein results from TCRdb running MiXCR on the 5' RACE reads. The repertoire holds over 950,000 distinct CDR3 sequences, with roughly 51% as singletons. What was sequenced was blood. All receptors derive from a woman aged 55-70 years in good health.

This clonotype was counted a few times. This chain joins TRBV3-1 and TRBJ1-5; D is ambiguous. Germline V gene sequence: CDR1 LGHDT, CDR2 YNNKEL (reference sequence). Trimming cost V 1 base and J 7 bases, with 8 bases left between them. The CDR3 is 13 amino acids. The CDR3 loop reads CASSQVPKQPQHF. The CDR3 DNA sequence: TGTGCCAGCAGCCAAGTGCCGAAGCAGCCCCAGCATTTT.

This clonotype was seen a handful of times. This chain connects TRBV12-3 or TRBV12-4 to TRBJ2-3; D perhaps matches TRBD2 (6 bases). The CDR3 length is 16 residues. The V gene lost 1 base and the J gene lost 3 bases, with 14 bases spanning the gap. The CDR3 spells CASSLVRRDLTDTQYF. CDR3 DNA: TGTGCCAGCAGTTTAGTTAGGCGGGATCTGACAGATACGCAGTATTTT.

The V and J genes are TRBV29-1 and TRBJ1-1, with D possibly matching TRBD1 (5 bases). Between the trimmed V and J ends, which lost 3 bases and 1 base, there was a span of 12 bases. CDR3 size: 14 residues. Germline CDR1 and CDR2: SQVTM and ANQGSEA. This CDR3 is CSVDPRARNTEAFF. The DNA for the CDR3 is TGCAGCGTTGACCCCAGGGCGAGGAACACTGAAGCTTTCTTT.

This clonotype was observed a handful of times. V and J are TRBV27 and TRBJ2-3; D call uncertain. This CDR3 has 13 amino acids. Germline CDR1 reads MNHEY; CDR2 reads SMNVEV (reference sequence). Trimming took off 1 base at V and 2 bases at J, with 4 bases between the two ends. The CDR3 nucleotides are TGTGCCAGCAGTTTATTCTCCACAGATACGCAGTATTTT. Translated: CASSLFSTDTQYF.

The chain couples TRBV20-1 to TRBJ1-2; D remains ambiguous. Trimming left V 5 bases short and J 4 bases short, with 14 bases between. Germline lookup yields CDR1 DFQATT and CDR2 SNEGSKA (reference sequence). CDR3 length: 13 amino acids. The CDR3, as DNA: TGCAGTGCTCCACGGACGGACTTCTATGGCTACACCTTC. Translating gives CSAPRTDFYGYTF.

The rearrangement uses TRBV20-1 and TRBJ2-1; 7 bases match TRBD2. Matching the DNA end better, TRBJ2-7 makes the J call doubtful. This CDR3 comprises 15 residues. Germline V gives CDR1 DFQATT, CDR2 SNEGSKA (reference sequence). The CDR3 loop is CSALVPGGRAKEQYF. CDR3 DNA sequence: TGCAGTGCATTAGTACCGGGGGGAAGGGCGAAGGAGCAGTACTTC.

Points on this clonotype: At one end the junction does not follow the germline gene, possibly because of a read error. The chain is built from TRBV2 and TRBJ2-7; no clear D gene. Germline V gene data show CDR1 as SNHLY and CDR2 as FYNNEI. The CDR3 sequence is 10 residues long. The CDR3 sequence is CASSPYELYF. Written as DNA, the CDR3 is TGTGCCAGCAGTCCGTATGAGCTGTACTTC.

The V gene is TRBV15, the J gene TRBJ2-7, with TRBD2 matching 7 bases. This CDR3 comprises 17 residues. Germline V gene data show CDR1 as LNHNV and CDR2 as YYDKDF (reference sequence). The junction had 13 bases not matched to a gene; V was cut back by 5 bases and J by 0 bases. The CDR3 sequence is CATSRAGLAASSYEQYF. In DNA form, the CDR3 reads TGTGCCACCAGCCGGGCGGGGCTAGCGGCCAGCTCCTACGAGCAGTACTTC.

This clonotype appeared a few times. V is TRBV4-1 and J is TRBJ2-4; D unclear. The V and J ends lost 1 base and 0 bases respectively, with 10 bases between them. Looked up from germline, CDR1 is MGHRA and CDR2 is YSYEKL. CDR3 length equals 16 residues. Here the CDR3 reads CASSQGAQIAKNIQYF. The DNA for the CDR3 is TGCGCCAGCAGCCAAGGGGCACAAATAGCCAAAAACATTCAGTACTTC.

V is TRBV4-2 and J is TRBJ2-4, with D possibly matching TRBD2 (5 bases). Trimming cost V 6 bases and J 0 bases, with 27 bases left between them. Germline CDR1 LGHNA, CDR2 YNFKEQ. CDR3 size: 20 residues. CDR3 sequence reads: CASRDDLQITPGLAKNIQYF. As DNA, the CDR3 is TGTGCCAGCAGAGACGATCTTCAAATCACCCCCGGACTAGCCAAAAACATTCAGTACTTC.

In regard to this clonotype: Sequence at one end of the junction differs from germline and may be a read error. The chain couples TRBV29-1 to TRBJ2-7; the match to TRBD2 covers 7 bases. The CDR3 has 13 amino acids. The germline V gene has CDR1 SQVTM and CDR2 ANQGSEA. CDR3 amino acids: CSVEGRGDYERYF. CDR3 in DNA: TGCAGCGTTGAAGGTCGGGGGGACTACGAGCGGTACTTC.

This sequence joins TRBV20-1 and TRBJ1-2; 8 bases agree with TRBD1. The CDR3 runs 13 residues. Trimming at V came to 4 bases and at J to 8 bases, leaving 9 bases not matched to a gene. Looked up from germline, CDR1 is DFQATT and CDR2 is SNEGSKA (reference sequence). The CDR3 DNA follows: TGCAGTGCTACGGACAGGGAGAAATGGGGCTACACCTTC. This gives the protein CSATDREKWGYTF.

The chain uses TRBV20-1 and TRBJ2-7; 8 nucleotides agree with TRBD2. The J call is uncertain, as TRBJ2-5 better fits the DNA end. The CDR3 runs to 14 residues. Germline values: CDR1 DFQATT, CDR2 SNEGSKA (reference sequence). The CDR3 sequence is CSARDLELAVTQYF. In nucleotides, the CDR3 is TGCAGTGCTAGAGATCTGGAACTAGCGGTGACCCAGTACTTC.

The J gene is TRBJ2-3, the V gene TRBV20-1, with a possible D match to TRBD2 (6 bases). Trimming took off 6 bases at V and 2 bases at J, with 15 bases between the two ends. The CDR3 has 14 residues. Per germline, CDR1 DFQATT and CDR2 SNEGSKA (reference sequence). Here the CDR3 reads CSATAGSLTDTQYF. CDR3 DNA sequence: TGCAGTGCCACGGCGGGGTCCCTCACAGATACGCAGTATTTT.

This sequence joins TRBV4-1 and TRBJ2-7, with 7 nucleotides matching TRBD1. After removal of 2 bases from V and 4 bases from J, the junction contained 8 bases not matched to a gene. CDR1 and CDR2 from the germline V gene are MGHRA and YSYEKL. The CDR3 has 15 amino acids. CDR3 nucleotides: TGCGCCAGCAGCCAAACGACAGGGTTGTCTTACGAGCAGTACTTC. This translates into CASSQTTGLSYEQYF.

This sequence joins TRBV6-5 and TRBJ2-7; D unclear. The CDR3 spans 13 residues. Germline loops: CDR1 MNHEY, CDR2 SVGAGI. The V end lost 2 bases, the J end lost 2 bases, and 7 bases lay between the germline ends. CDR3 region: CASSYRSAYEQYF. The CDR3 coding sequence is TGTGCCAGCAGTTACCGTAGTGCCTACGAGCAGTACTTC.

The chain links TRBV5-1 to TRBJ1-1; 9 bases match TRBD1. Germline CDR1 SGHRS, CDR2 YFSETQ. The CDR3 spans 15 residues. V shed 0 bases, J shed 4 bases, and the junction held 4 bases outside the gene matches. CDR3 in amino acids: CASSLGQGVSTEAFF. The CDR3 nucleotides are TGCGCCAGCAGCTTGGGACAGGGGGTAAGCACTGAAGCTTTCTTT.

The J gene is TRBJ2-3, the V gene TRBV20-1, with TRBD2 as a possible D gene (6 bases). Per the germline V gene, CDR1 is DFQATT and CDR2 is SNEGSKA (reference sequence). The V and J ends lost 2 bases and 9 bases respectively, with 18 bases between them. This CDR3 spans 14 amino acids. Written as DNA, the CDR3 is TGCAGTGCTAGAACCGGAGGGGAGTCGGGCACGCAGTATTTT. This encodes CSARTGGESGTQYF.

The CDR3 spells CASSSGLAGGRNEQYF. DNA for the CDR3: TGTGCCAGCAGCTCTGGACTAGCGGGAGGTAGGAACGAGCAGTACTTC. The chain links TRBV7-2 to TRBJ2-7, with TRBD2 identical over 14 bases. The CDR3 is made up of 16 amino acids. CDR1 is SGHTA, CDR2 FQGNSA, per germline. Trimming cost V 4 bases and J 5 bases; bases outside gene matches: 7.

CDR3 sequence reads: CASSQEWGGSQPQHF. CDR3 nucleotide sequence: TGTGCCAGCAGCCAAGAGTGGGGAGGCAGTCAGCCCCAGCATTTT. The chain links TRBV4-2 to TRBJ1-5; no reliable D call. The CDR3 spans 15 residues. The V end was cut by 0 bases, the J end by 6 bases, with 12 bases between. CDR1 is LGHNA and CDR2 is YNFKEQ in the germline V gene.

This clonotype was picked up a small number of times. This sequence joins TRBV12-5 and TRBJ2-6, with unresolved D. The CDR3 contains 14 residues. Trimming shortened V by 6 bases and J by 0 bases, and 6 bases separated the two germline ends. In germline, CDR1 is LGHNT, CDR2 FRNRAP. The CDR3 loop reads CASGQDSGANVLTF. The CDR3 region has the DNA TGTGCTAGTGGGCAGGACTCTGGGGCCAACGTCCTGACTTTC.

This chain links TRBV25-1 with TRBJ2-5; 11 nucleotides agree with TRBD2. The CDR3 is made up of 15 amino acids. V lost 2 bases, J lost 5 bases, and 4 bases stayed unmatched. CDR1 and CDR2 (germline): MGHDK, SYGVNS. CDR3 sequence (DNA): TGTGCCAGCAGTGAAGTAGCGGGAGGGCGGGAGACCCAGTACTTC. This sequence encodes CASSEVAGGRETQYF.

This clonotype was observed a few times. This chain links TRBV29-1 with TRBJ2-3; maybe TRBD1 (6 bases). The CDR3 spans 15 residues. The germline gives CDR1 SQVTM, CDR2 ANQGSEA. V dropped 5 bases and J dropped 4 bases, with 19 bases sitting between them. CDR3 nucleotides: TGCAGCGTTACGCGTTGGGACAAAGGGGCAGATACGCAGTATTTT. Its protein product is CSVTRWDKGADTQYF.

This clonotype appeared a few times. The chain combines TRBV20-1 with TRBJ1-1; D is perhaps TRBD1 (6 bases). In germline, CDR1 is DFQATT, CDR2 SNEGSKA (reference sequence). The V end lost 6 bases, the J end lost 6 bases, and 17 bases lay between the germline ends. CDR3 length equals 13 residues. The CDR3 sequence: CSALQGSYAEAFF. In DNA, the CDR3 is TGCAGTGCATTACAGGGAAGTTACGCTGAAGCTTTCTTT.

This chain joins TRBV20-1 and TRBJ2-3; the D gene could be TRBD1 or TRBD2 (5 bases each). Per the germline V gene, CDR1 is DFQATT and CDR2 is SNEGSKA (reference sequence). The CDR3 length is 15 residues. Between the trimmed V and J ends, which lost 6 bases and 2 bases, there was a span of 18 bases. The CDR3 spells CSALDPGRNTDTQYF. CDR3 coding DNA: TGCAGTGCCCTCGATCCGGGGCGAAACACAGATACGCAGTATTTT.

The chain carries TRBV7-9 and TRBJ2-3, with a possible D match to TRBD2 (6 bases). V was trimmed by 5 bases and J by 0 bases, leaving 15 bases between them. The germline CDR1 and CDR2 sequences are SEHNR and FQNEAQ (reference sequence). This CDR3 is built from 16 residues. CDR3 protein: CASSPRRGGSTDTQYF. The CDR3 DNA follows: TGTGCCAGCAGCCCGCGGAGGGGCGGGAGCACAGATACGCAGTATTTT.

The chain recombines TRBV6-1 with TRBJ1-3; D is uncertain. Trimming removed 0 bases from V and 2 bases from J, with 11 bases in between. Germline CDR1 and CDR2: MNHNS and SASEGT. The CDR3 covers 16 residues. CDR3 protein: CASSEAAVPAGNTIYF. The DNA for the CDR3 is TGTGCCAGCAGTGAAGCGGCAGTCCCGGCTGGAAACACCATATATTTT.

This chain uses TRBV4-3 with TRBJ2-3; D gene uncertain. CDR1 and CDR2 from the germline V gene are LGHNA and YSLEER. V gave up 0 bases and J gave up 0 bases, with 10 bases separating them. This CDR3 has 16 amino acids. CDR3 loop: CASSQDRRTSTDTQYF. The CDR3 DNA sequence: TGCGCCAGCAGCCAAGATAGGAGAACTAGCACAGATACGCAGTATTTT.

CDR3 loop: CASSLGRNRNQPQHF. The CDR3 DNA sequence: TGTGCCAGCAGCTTAGGCCGAAACAGGAATCAGCCCCAGCATTTT. The chain combines TRBV7-2 with TRBJ1-5; perhaps TRBD1 as D (5 bases). The CDR3 sequence is 15 residues long. Germline V gene data show CDR1 as SGHTA and CDR2 as FQGNSA. V gave up 1 base and J gave up 4 bases, with 11 bases separating them.

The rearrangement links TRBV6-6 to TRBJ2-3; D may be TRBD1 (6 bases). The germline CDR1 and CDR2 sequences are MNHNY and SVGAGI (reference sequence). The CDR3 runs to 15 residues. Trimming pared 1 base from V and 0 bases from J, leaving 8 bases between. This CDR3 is CASSYLGASTDTQYF. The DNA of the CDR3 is TGTGCCAGCAGTTACTTGGGGGCAAGCACAGATACGCAGTATTTT.

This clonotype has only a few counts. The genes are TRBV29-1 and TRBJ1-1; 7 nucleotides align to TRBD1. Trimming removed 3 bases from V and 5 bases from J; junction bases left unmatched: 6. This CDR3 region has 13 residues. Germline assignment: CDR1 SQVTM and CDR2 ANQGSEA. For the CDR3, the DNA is TGCAGCGTTGAGCAGGGGGGAGGAACTGAAGCTTTCTTT. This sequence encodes CSVEQGGGTEAFF.

The CDR3 region has the DNA TGCAGTGCCCCGGACAGGGGGCATAACATTCAGTACTTC. As protein: CSAPDRGHNIQYF. The V and J genes are TRBV20-1 and TRBJ2-4; 11 bases match TRBD1. J was trimmed by 7 bases and V by 6 bases; bases with no gene match: 5. Per the germline V gene, CDR1 is DFQATT and CDR2 is SNEGSKA (reference sequence). The CDR3 covers 13 residues.